This TCR beta chain was found in a study of shared T cell receptors in the human thymus. Profiling relied on immunoSEQ multiplex PCR, and the TCRdb table lists in-frame clones only, not all of them. The sample lists just under 550,000 clones, about 80% occurring once. This CDR3 spans 16 amino acids. The V and J ends lost 3 bases and 0 bases respectively, with 14 bases between them. Germline CDR1 reads MNHEY; CDR2 reads SMNVEV (reference sequence). These data also formed part of another study, on human thymus T cells. That study adds: Resections that were taken during corrective heart surgery supplied the thymus tissue.

Specimen: thymocytes. This TCR derives from a boy in the first two years of life with a congenital heart defect. The chain is built from TRBV27 and TRBJ1-1; D not resolved. The CDR3: CASSFSVSVLNTEAFF. The CDR3, as DNA: TGTGCCAGCAGTTTTTCTGTGTCGGTACTGAACACTGAAGCTTTCTTT.